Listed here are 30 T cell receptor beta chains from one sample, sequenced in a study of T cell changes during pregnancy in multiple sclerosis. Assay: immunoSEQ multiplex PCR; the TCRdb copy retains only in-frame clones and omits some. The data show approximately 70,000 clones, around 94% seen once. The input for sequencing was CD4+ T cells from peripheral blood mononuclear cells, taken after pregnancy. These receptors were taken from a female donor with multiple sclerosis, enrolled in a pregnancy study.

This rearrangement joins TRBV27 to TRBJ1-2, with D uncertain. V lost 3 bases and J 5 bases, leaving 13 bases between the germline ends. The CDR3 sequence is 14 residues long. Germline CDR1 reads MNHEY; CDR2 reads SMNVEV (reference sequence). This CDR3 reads CASSFRGSMYGYTF. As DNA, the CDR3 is TGTGCCAGCAGTTTCCGGGGATCGATGTATGGCTACACCTTC.

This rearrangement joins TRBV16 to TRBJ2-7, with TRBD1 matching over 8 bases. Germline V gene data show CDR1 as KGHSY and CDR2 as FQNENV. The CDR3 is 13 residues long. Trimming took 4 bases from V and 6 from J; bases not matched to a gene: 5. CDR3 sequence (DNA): TGTGCCAGCAGCCGCGCTACAGGGGGCGAGCAGTACTTC. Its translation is CASSRATGGEQYF.

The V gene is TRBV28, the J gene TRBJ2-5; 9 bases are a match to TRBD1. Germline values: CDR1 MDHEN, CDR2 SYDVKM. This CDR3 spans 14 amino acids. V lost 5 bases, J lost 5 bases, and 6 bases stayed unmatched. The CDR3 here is CASSTTGGWETQYF. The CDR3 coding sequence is TGTGCCAGCAGTACCACAGGGGGCTGGGAGACCCAGTACTTC.

In DNA, the CDR3 is TGTGCCAGTAGTATATCGGGAACAGGGGGGAATCAGCCCCAGCATTTT. This sequence encodes CASSISGTGGNQPQHF. This chain joins TRBV19 and TRBJ1-5, with TRBD1 identical over 8 bases. Germline V gene lookup returns CDR1 LNHDA and CDR2 SQIVND (reference sequence). The junction had 7 bases not matched to a gene; V was cut back by 2 bases and J by 4 bases. CDR3 size: 16 residues.

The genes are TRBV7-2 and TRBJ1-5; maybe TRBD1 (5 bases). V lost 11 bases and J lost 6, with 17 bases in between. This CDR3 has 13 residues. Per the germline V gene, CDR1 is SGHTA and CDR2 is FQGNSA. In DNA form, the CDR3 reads TGTGCCCTCAAGTTCGGGGGACTTCAGCCCCAGCATTTT. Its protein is CALKFGGLQPQHF.

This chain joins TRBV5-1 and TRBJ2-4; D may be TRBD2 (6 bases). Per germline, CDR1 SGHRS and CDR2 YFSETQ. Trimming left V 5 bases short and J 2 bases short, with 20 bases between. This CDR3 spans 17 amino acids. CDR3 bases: TGCGCCAGCAGATATAGTTCCGGGGCGGGAACCAAAAACATTCAGTACTTC. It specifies CASRYSSGAGTKNIQYF.

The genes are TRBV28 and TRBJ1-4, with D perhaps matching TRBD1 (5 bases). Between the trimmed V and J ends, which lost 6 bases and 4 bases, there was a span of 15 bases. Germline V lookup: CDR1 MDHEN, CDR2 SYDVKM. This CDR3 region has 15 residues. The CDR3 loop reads CASRTLEGRNEKLFF. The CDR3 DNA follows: TGTGCCAGCAGAACACTGGAGGGACGTAATGAAAAACTGTTTTTT.

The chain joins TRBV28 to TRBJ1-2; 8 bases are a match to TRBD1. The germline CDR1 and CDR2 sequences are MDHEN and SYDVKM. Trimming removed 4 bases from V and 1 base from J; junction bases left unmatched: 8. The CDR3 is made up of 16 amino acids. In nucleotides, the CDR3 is TGTGCCAGCAGTTCGCCCAGGGGGCCCGTTAACTATGGCTACACCTTC. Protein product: CASSSPRGPVNYGYTF.

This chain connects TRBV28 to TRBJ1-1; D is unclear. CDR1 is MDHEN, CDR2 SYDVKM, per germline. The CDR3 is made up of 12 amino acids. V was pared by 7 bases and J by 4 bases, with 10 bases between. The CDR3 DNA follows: TGTGCCAGCAATAGCCAGAGCACTGAAGCTTTCTTT. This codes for CASNSQSTEAFF.

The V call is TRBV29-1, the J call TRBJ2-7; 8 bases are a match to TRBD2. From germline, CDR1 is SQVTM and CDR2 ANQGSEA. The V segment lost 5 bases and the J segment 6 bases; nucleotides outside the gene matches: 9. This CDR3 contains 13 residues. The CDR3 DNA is TGCAGCGTTAAAGCGGGAGTTTCTAGCGAGCAGTACTTC. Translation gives CSVKAGVSSEQYF.

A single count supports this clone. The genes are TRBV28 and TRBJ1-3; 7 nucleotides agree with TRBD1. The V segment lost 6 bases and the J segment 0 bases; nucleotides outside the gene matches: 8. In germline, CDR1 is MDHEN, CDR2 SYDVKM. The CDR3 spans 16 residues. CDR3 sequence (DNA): TGTGCCAGCAGACTTCGACAGGGAAGCTCTGGAAACACCATATATTTT. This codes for CASRLRQGSSGNTIYF.

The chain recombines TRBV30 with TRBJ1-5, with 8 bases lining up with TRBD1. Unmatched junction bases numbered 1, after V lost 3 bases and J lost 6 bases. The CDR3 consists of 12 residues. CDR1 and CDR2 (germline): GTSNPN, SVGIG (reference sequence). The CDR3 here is CAWSTGGQPQHF. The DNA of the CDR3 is TGTGCCTGGAGCACAGGGGGTCAGCCCCAGCATTTT.

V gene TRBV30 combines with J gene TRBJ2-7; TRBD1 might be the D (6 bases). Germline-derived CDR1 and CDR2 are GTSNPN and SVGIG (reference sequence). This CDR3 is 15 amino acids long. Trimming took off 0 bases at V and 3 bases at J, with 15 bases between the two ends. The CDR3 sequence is CAWSVQGQLLYEQYF. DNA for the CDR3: TGTGCCTGGAGTGTACAGGGACAATTACTCTACGAGCAGTACTTC.

In DNA form, the CDR3 reads TGTGCCAGCAGCCTACTAGCGGGAGGGCCCGTGCAGTACTTC. This translates into CASSLLAGGPVQYF. V is TRBV13 and J is TRBJ2-7, with 13 bases aligning to TRBD2. The CDR3 covers 14 residues. The trim removed 5 bases at V and 9 bases at J, leaving 7 bases unmatched. Germline lookup yields CDR1 PRHDT and CDR2 FYEKMQ (reference sequence). The variable domain in full, completed from reference TRBV13 and TRBJ2-7, reads AAGVIQSPRHLIKEKRETATLKCYPIPRHDTVYWYQQGPGQDPQFLISFYEKMQSDKGSIPDRFSAQQFSDYHSELNMSSLELGDSALYFCASSLLAGGPVQYFGPGTRLTVT.

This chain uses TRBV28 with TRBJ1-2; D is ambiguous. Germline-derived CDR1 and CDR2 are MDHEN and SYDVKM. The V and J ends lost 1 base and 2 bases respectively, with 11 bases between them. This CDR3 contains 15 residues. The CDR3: CASSLYWEKNYGYTF. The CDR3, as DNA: TGTGCCAGCAGTTTATATTGGGAGAAAAACTATGGCTACACCTTC.

This CDR3 reads CASSLVGEKKTQYF. In DNA form, the CDR3 reads TGTGCCAGCAGCTTAGTCGGAGAGAAGAAGACCCAGTACTTC. The chain couples TRBV7-9 to TRBJ2-5, with no clear D. The CDR3 has 14 amino acids. CDR1 and CDR2 from the germline V gene are SEHNR and FQNEAQ (reference sequence). The V gene lost 1 base and the J gene lost 6 bases, with 12 bases spanning the gap. Looking up the rest from reference TRBV7-9 and TRBJ2-5 gives the full variable domain: DTGVSQNPRHKITKRGQNVTFRCDPISEHNRLYWYRQTLGQGPEFLTYFQNEAQLEKSRLLSDRFSAERPKGSFSTLEIQRTEQGDSAMYLCASSLVGEKKTQYFGPGTRLLVL.

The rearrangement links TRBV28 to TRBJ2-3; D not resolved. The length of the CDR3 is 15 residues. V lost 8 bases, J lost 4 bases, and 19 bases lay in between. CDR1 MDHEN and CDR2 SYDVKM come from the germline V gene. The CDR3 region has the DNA TGTGCCAGCGGAACGGTAGGAGAGGCATCAGATACGCAGTATTTT. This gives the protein CASGTVGEASDTQYF. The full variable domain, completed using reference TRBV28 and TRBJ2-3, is DVKVTQSSRYLVKRTGEKVFLECVQDMDHENMFWYRQDPGLGLRLIYFSYDVKMKEKGDIPEGYSVSREKKERFSLILESASTNQTSMYLCASGTVGEASDTQYFGPGTRLTVL.

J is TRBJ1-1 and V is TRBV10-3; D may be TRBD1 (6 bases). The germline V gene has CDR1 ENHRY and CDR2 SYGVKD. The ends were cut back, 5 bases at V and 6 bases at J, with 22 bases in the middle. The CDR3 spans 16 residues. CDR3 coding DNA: TGTGCCATCAGTTTAAGGGGGAACGGCTTAAACGCTGAAGCTTTCTTT. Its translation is CAISLRGNGLNAEAFF.

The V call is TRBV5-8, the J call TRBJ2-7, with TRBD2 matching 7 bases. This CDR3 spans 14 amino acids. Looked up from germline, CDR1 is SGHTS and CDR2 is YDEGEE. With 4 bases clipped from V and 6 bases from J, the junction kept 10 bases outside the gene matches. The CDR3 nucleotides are TGTGCCAGCAGCCCCTGGGGGGGACCCGTCGAGCAGTACTTC. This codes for CASSPWGGPVEQYF.

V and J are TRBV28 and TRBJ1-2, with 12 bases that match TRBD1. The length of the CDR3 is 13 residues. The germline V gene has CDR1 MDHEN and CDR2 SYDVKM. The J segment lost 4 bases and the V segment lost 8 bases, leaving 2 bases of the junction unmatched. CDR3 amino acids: CASWGQGAYGYTF. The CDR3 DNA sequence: TGTGCCAGCTGGGGACAGGGGGCCTATGGCTACACCTTC.

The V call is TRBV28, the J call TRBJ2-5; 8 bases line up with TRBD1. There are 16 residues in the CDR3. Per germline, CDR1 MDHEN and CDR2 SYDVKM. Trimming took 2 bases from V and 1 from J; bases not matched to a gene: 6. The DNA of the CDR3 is TGTGCCAGCAGTTTAAGGGCAGGGGGCGTCCAAGAGACCCAGTACTTC. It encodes CASSLRAGGVQETQYF.

CDR3: CASSLGGVGLAKNIQYF. The CDR3 bases are TGTGCCAGCAGCTTGGGGGGGGTGGGATTAGCCAAAAACATTCAGTACTTC. The chain recombines TRBV5-4 with TRBJ2-4, with a weak D call TRBD2 (6 bases). The germline V and J ends were trimmed by 0 bases and 0 bases, with 13 bases remaining between them. Germline V gene data show CDR1 as SGHNT and CDR2 as YYREEE (reference sequence). The CDR3 is 17 residues long. The whole variable domain, remainder taken from reference TRBV5-4 and TRBJ2-4, is ETGVTQSPTHLIKTRGQQVTLRCSSQSGHNTVSWYQQALGQGPQFIFQYYREEENGRGNFPPRFSGLQFPNYSSELNVNALELDDSALYLCASSLGGVGLAKNIQYFGAGTRLSVL.

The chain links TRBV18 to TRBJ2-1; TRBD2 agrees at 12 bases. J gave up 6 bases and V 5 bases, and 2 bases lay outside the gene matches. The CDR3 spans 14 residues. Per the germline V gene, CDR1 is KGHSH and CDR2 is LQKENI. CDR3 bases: TGTGCCAGCTCAACACTAGCGGGAGGCAATGAGCAGTTCTTC. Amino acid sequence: CASSTLAGGNEQFF.

The CDR3 DNA follows: TGTGCCAGCAGTTACTCTCGGGACAGCCACTATGGCTACACCTTC. This sequence encodes CASSYSRDSHYGYTF. V is TRBV6-5 and J is TRBJ1-2; 7 bases agree with TRBD1. CDR3 length: 15 residues. CDR1 and CDR2 from the germline V gene are MNHEY and SVGAGI. Trimming at V came to 0 bases and at J to 3 bases, leaving 4 bases not matched to a gene.

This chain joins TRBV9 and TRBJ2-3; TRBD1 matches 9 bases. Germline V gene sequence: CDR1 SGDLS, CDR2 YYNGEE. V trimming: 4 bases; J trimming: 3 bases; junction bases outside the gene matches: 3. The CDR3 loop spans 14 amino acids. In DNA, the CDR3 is TGTGCCAGCAGCCCCGGACAGGGGACAGATACGCAGTATTTT. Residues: CASSPGQGTDTQYF.

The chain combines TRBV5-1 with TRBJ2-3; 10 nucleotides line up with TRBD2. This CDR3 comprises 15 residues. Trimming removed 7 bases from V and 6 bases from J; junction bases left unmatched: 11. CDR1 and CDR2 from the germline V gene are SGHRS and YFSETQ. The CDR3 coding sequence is TGCGCCAGCCGCCTACTAGCGGGAAGCGTGGATACGCAGTATTTT. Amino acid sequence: CASRLLAGSVDTQYF.

CDR3 coding DNA: TGTGCCAGCAGCTTTGAGCTCTCGAGGGACAAAGCTTTCTTT. It codes for CASSFELSRDKAFF. The chain joins TRBV11-2 to TRBJ1-1; D perhaps matches TRBD1 (6 bases). Germline V gene lookup returns CDR1 SGHAT and CDR2 FQNNGV. V gave up 3 bases and J gave up 9 bases, with 17 bases separating them. The CDR3 consists of 14 residues.

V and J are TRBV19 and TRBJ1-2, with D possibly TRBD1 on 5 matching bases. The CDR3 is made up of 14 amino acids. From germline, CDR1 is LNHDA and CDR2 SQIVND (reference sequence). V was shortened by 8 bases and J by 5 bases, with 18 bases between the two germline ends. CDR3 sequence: CASLSGTAAYGYTF. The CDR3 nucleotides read TGTGCCAGTCTAAGCGGGACCGCTGCGTATGGCTACACCTTC.

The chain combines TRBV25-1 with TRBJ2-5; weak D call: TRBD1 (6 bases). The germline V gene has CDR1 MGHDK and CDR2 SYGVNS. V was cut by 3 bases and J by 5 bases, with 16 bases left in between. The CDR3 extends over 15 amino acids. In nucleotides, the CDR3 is TGTGCCAGCAGTGAGGGGCTTGGGGGCAGGGAGACCCAGTACTTC. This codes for CASSEGLGGRETQYF.

The CDR3, as DNA: TGTGCCAGCAGGGTAAACAGGGGCGGCACAGATACGCAGTATTTT. Protein product: CASRVNRGGTDTQYF. The chain couples TRBV2 to TRBJ2-3, with 7 bases lining up with TRBD1. V was clipped by 6 bases and J by 1 base; unmatched bases: 7. Per germline, CDR1 SNHLY and CDR2 FYNNEI. There are 15 residues in the CDR3. Together with reference TRBV2 and TRBJ2-3, the CDR3 gives the full variable domain: EPEVTQTPSHQVTQMGQEVILRCVPISNHLYFYWYRQILGQKVEFLVSFYNNEISEKSEIFDDQFSVERPDGSNFTLKIRSTKLEDSAMYFCASRVNRGGTDTQYFGPGTRLTVL.